Below, one TCR beta chain is given with its context. This record comes from a study of blood T cell repertoires in COVID-19. Study-wide context: PBMCs, B-cell-depleted T cells, or T cells provided the cDNA or gDNA that made up the material.

Original processing methods: Reference gene primer amplification yielded estimated nucleated cell counts. Assay: immunoSEQ multiplex PCR; the TCRdb copy retains only in-frame clones and omits some. The V and J calls and the clone size are those of that table, but D and trimming were determined from the DNA. The table has 200,000 to 250,000 clones, 80% to 90% seen once. Seattle enrolled patients during active infection and tracked them longitudinally. The germline gives CDR1 LGHNA, CDR2 YSLEER. The V end lost 4 bases, the J end lost 2 bases, and 13 bases lay between the germline ends. The CDR3 has 15 residues.

This sequence was found in a woman of 80 years or more with COVID-19, enrolled during active disease. This chain links TRBV4-3 with TRBJ2-3; maybe TRBD1 (5 bases). Sequenced sample: peripheral blood. The DNA of the CDR3 is TGCGCCAGCAGCCGTGGACAAACCTCCACAGATACGCAGTATTTT. As protein: CASSRGQTSTDTQYF.